The entry below gives a single TCR beta chain sequence along with its context. Researchers prepared the TCRbeta library using unique molecular identifiers, the study reports. TCRdb re-called the PCR reads through MiXCR, storing one row per CDR3 protein. Here the sample spans more than 450,000 distinct CDR3 sequences, approximately 20% being singletons. Between the trimmed V and J ends, which lost 4 bases and 4 bases, there was a span of 16 bases. In germline, CDR1 is MGHRA, CDR2 YSYEKL. The CDR3 is made up of 16 amino acids. The sample originates from a study of T-cell reconstitution after alpha-beta-depleted transplantation in children.

V usage is TRBV4-1 and J usage is TRBJ1-4, with a tentative D call TRBD1 (5 bases). This sequence originates from a human donor who donated a stem cell graft to a child with acute lymphoblastic leukemia. The sequenced sample was PBMCs from the stem cell graft donor, obtained from the stem cell graft. CDR3: CASSRGAGTVNEKLFF. CDR3 sequence (DNA): TGCGCCAGCAGCCGAGGCGCTGGGACGGTTAATGAAAAACTGTTTTTT.